This T cell receptor beta chain is from a study of shared clonotypes between healthy human individuals. Regarding the study as a whole: Non-shared clonotypes displayed generation probabilities falling below those of clonotypes present in all four donors.

This table comes from immunoSEQ multiplex PCR, and its TCRdb copy is limited to in-frame clones, with some not included. Altogether about 2 million clones are present, roughly 94% being singletons, with the ten largest covering 0.1% to 0.15%. The V gene end was trimmed by 5 bases and the J gene end by 2 bases; junction bases not matched to a gene: 3. The CDR3 is 14 residues long. Per germline, CDR1 SEHNR and CDR2 FQNEAQ (reference sequence). As to this clone: Its antigen is not identified. Other DNA sequences of this sample code for an identical CDR3.

The chain employs TRBV7-9 and TRBJ1-2, with 9 bases that match TRBD1. Sequences were obtained from naive CD4+ T cells sorted from blood. Subset here: CD45RA+ positively selected. The source of this sequence is a man younger than 30 in good health. DNA of the CDR3: TGTGCCAGCAGCCTAGGACAGGGGAACTATGGCTACACCTTC. Translated, it gives CASSLGQGNYGYTF.